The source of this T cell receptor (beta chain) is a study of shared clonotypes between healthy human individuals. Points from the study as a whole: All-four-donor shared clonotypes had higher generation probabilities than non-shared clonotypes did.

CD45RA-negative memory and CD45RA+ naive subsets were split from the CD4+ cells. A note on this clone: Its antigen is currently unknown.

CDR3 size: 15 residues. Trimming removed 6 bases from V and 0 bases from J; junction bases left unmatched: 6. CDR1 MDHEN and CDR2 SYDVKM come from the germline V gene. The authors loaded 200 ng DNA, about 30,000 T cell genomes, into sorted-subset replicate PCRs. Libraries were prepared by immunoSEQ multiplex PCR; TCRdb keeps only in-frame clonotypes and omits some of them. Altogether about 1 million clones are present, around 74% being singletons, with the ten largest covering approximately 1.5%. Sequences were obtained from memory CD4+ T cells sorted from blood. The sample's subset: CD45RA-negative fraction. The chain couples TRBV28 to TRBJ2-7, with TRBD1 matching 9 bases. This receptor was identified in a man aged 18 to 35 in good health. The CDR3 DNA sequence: TGTGCCAGCAGCCTACAGGGGGCGCTCTCCTACGAGCAGTACTTC. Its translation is CASSLQGALSYEQYF.